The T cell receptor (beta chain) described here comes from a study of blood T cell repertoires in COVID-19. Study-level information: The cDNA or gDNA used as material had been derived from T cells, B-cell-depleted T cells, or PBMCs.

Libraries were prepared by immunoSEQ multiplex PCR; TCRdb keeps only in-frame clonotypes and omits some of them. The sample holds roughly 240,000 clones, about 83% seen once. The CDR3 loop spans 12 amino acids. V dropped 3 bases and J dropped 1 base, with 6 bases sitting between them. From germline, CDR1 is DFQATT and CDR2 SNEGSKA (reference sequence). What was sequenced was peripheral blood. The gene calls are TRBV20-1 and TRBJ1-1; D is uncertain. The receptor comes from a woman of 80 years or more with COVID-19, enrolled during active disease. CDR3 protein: CSASSGNTEAFF. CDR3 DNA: TGCAGTGCTAGTTCGGGGAACACTGAAGCTTTCTTT.